Presented here are 20 T cell receptor beta chains from one specimen sequenced in a study of cytomegalovirus exposure and HLA in healthy donors. The PCR contained 60 Vbeta and 13 Jbeta primers. TCRdb's table, derived via immunoSEQ multiplex PCR, lists solely in-frame clones and lacks some. The sample has about 82,000 clones, around 80% seen once; the top ten hold roughly 12%. Sequencing was carried out using PBMCs. Receptors were obtained from a human donor in good health.

The V and J genes are TRBV18 and TRBJ1-6, with 7 bases fitting TRBD1. Trimming cost V 3 bases and J 8 bases; bases outside gene matches: 10. The CDR3 is made up of 16 amino acids. Germline V gene data show CDR1 as KGHSH and CDR2 as LQKENI. As DNA, the CDR3 is TGTGCCAGCTCACCGACAGGGTCGTGGGGAGATTCACCCCTCCACTTT. Its translation is CASSPTGSWGDSPLHF. Looking up the rest from reference TRBV18 and TRBJ1-6 gives the full variable domain: NAGVMQNPRHLVRRRGQEARLRCSPMKGHSHVYWYRQLPEEGLKFMVYLQKENIIDESGMPKERFSAEFPKEGPSILRIQQVVRGDSAAYFCASSPTGSWGDSPLHFGNGTRLTVT.

This sequence joins TRBV27 and TRBJ2-3; no clear D. This CDR3 is built from 12 residues. Trimming took 4 bases from V and 4 from J, leaving 6 bases between them. Looked up from germline, CDR1 is MNHEY and CDR2 is SMNVEV (reference sequence). CDR3 bases: TGTGCCAGCAGTTCGAAGCCAGATACGCAGTATTTT. Translating it yields CASSSKPDTQYF.

The chain has TRBV5-4 and TRBJ1-3; the D gene is possibly TRBD1 (5 bases). The V gene's germline CDR1 is SGHNT and CDR2 YYREEE (reference sequence). The length of the CDR3 is 16 residues. The germline V and J ends were trimmed by 3 bases and 0 bases, with 13 bases remaining between them. CDR3 DNA: TGTGCCAGCAGCTCGGCTGGGGCTGTCTCTGGAAACACCATATATTTT. It is translated as CASSSAGAVSGNTIYF.

This chain uses TRBV5-1 with TRBJ2-3; 9 bases line up with TRBD1. V was clipped by 4 bases and J by 9 bases; unmatched bases: 9. The CDR3 totals 14 residues. Germline CDR1 reads SGHRS; CDR2 reads YFSETQ. This CDR3 is CASSQMPGQGTQYF. DNA of the CDR3: TGCGCCAGCAGCCAGATGCCGGGACAGGGCACGCAGTATTTT. The variable domain in full, with the rest retrieved from reference TRBV5-1 and TRBJ2-3, is KAGVTQTPRYLIKTRGQQVTLSCSPISGHRSVSWYQQTPGQGLQFLFEYFSETQRNKGNFPGRFSGRQFSNSRSEMNVSTLELGDSALYLCASSQMPGQGTQYFGPGTRLTVL.

V and J are TRBV6-5 and TRBJ2-2, with a weak D call TRBD2 (5 bases). Per germline, CDR1 MNHEY and CDR2 SVGAGI. CDR3 size: 15 residues. Trimming took off 5 bases at V and 7 bases at J, with 17 bases between the two ends. The CDR3 is CASSPTNPAGGELFF. CDR3 coding DNA: TGTGCCAGCAGTCCGACTAACCCTGCGGGCGGGGAGCTGTTTTTT.

The chain is built from TRBV6-5 and TRBJ1-4; 10 nucleotides match TRBD1. V lost 6 bases to trimming and J lost 7 bases; unmatched junction nucleotides: 5. The CDR3 length is 14 residues. Germline CDR1 MNHEY, CDR2 SVGAGI. The DNA for the CDR3 is TGTGCCAGCAGCATAGACAGGGGGCGTGAAAAACTGTTTTTT. It specifies CASSIDRGREKLFF.

The CDR3 DNA is TGTGCTAGTGCCCTGGGGGGTAACGAGCAGTACTTC. Residues: CASALGGNEQYF. V gene TRBV12-5 combines with J gene TRBJ2-7; D perhaps matches TRBD2 (6 bases). The V gene lost 7 bases and the J gene lost 5 bases, with 12 bases spanning the gap. The CDR3 contains 12 residues. Germline CDR1 reads LGHNT; CDR2 reads FRNRAP. The full variable domain, its missing parts supplied by reference TRBV12-5 and TRBJ2-7, is DARVTQTPRHKVTEMGQEVTMRCQPILGHNTVFWYRQTMMQGLELLAYFRNRAPLDDSGMPKDRFSAEMPDATLATLKIQPSEPRDSAVYFCASALGGNEQYFGPGTRLTVT.

V is TRBV9 and J is TRBJ2-1; 9 nucleotides match TRBD2. Germline V lookup: CDR1 SGDLS, CDR2 YYNGEE. The CDR3 is made up of 14 amino acids. With 0 bases clipped from V and 10 bases from J, the junction kept 5 bases outside the gene matches. CDR3 nucleotide sequence: TGTGCCAGCAGCGTAGATCTAGCGGGGAACGAGCAGTTCTTC. It yields the protein CASSVDLAGNEQFF. The entire variable domain, with the rest obtained from reference TRBV9 and TRBJ2-1, is as follows: DSGVTQTPKHLITATGQRVTLRCSPRSGDLSVYWYQQSLDQGLQFLIQYYNGEERAKGNILERFSAQQFPDLHSELNLSSLELGDSALYFCASSVDLAGNEQFFGPGTRLTVL.

The rearrangement joins TRBV18 to TRBJ2-7; 8 nucleotides match TRBD2. The V gene end was trimmed by 6 bases and the J gene end by 0 bases; junction bases not matched to a gene: 7. Germline assignment: CDR1 KGHSH and CDR2 LQKENI. The CDR3 spans 15 residues. CDR3 nucleotide sequence: TGTGCCAGCTCCCCCGGGGGGGGGAGCTCCTACGAGCAGTACTTC. Translation: CASSPGGGSSYEQYF.

The chain uses TRBV15 and TRBJ1-2; D perhaps matches TRBD1 (5 bases). CDR1 LNHNV and CDR2 YYDKDF come from the germline V gene (reference sequence). V was clipped by 4 bases and J by 6 bases, with 15 bases between them. CDR3 size: 14 residues. The CDR3 is CATSKRAPGDGYTF. DNA for the CDR3: TGTGCCACCAGCAAAAGGGCCCCGGGGGATGGCTACACCTTC.

The CDR3 region is CATSSQLAGREQFF. The DNA of the CDR3 is TGTGCCACCAGCAGCCAACTAGCAGGGAGGGAGCAGTTCTTC. V is TRBV15 and J is TRBJ2-1; D possibly corresponds to TRBD2 (6 bases). CDR3 length equals 14 residues. Germline loops: CDR1 LNHNV, CDR2 YYDKDF (reference sequence). Deletions cut 3 bases from V and 10 bases from J, with 16 bases between.

J is TRBJ1-4 and V is TRBV18, with no clear D. Germline assignment: CDR1 KGHSH and CDR2 LQKENI. CDR3 length: 13 residues. V shed 2 bases and J shed 3 bases, with 4 bases lying between them. CDR3 coding DNA: TGTGCCAGCTCACCAACTGCTAATGAAAAACTGTTTTTT. Residues: CASSPTANEKLFF.

With regard to this clone: This sample includes further DNA sequences coding for the same CDR3. The chain joins TRBV5-1 to TRBJ1-2, with D tentatively TRBD1 (5 bases). The germline CDR1 and CDR2 sequences are SGHRS and YFSETQ. This CDR3 contains 13 residues. Trimming stripped 0 bases from V and 6 bases from J, with 9 bases between. DNA of the CDR3: TGCGCCAGCAGCTTGGGGCAGGGCGATGGCTACACCTTC. Its protein is CASSLGQGDGYTF.

The V call is TRBV27, the J call TRBJ1-6; TRBD1 might be the D (6 bases). Trimming took off 4 bases at V and 1 base at J, with 8 bases between the two ends. Germline V gene data show CDR1 as MNHEY and CDR2 as SMNVEV (reference sequence). This CDR3 comprises 15 residues. The CDR3 sequence is CASSSDRSYNSPLHF. For the CDR3, the DNA is TGTGCCAGCAGTTCCGACAGGTCCTATAATTCACCCCTCCACTTT.

The CDR3 region has the DNA TGCAGCGTTGATCAGGGCAGCTCCTACGAGCAGTACTTC. Translated, it gives CSVDQGSSYEQYF. V is TRBV29-1 and J is TRBJ2-7; possibly TRBD1 for D (5 bases). The CDR3 runs 13 residues. Germline CDR1 and CDR2: SQVTM and ANQGSEA. Trimming pared 3 bases from V and 0 bases from J, leaving 9 bases between.

The chain has TRBV4-1 and TRBJ1-4, with TRBD1 as a possible D gene (6 bases). Trimming took off 6 bases at V and 3 bases at J, with 14 bases between the two ends. Germline values: CDR1 MGHRA, CDR2 YSYEKL. The CDR3 is 15 residues long. CDR3 amino acids: CASRLTGLPNEKLFF. In DNA form, the CDR3 reads TGCGCCAGCAGGCTTACAGGGTTGCCTAATGAAAAACTGTTTTTT.

The chain couples TRBV18 to TRBJ1-1; the D gene is possibly TRBD1 (5 bases). Germline V lookup: CDR1 KGHSH, CDR2 LQKENI. This CDR3 contains 14 residues. Between the trimmed V and J ends, which lost 1 base and 5 bases, there was a span of 11 bases. The CDR3 region has the DNA TGTGCCAGCTCACCACGGGACTCGGGGACTGAAGCTTTCTTT. It yields the protein CASSPRDSGTEAFF.

There are a few counts of this clone. The chain joins TRBV13 to TRBJ1-2; 8 positions agree with TRBD1. The V segment lost 0 bases and the J segment 9 bases; nucleotides outside the gene matches: 6. Germline V gene lookup returns CDR1 PRHDT and CDR2 FYEKMQ (reference sequence). The CDR3 has 14 residues. In DNA form, the CDR3 reads TGTGCCAGCAGCTTAGGCGTCGACAGGGGACGCTACACCTTC. Its translation: CASSLGVDRGRYTF. Using reference TRBV13 and TRBJ1-2 for the parts outside the CDR3, the full variable domain is AAGVIQSPRHLIKEKRETATLKCYPIPRHDTVYWYQQGPGQDPQFLISFYEKMQSDKGSIPDRFSAQQFSDYHSELNMSSLELGDSALYFCASSLGVDRGRYTFGSGTRLTVV.

The chain combines TRBV6-1 with TRBJ2-7, with 10 bases fitting TRBD1. The junction had 7 bases not matched to a gene; V was cut back by 2 bases and J by 3 bases. The CDR3 spans 16 residues. CDR1 and CDR2 (germline): MNHNS, SASEGT. This chain's CDR3 is CASSEKGQGNLYEQYF. The CDR3 bases are TGTGCCAGCAGTGAAAAGGGACAGGGGAACCTCTACGAGCAGTACTTC.

V and J are TRBV18 and TRBJ1-6; 10 bases align to TRBD1. This CDR3 is built from 17 residues. V dropped 3 bases and J dropped 5; count of bases not matched to a gene: 7. Germline loops: CDR1 KGHSH, CDR2 LQKENI. CDR3 sequence: CASSPSGDRGDNSPLHF. In DNA form, the CDR3 reads TGTGCCAGCTCACCTAGTGGGGACAGGGGAGATAATTCACCCCTCCACTTT.